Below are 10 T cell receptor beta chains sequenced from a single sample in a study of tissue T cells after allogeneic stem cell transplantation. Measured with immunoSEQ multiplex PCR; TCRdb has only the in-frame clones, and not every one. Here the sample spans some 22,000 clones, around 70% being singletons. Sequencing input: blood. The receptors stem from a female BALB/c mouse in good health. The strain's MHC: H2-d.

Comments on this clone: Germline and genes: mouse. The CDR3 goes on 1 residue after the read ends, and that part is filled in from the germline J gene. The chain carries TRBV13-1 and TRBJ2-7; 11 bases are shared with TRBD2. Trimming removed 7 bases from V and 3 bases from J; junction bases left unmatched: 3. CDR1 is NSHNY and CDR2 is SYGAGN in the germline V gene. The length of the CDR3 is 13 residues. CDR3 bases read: TGTGCCAGCGCCGGGACTGGGGGCTATGAACAGTAC. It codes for CASAGTGGYEQY. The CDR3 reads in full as CASAGTGGYEQYF.

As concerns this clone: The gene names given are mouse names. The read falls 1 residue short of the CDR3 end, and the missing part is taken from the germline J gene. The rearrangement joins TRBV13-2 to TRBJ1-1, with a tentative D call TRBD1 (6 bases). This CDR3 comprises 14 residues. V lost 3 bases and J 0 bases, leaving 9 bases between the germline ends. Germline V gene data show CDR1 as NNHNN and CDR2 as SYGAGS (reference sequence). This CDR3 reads CASGVQGANTEVFF. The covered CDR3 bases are TGTGCCAGCGGTGTACAGGGTGCAAACACAGAAGTCTTC.

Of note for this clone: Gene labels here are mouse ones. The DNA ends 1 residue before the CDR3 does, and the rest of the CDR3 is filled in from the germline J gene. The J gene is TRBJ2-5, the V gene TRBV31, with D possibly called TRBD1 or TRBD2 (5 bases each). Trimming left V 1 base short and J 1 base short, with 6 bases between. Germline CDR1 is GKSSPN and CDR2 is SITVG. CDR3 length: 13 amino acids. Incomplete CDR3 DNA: TGTGCCTGGAGTCAGGGGCACCAAGACACCCAGTAC. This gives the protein CAWSQGHQDTQY. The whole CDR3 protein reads CAWSQGHQDTQYF.

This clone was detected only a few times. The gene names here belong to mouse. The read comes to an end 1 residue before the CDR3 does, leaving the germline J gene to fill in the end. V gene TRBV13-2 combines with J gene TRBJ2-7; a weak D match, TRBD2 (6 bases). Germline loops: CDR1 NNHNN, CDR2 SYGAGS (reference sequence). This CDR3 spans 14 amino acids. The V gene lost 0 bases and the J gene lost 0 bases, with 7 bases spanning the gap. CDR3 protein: CASGDAGASYEQYF. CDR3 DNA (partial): TGTGCCAGCGGTGATGCTGGGGCCTCCTATGAACAGTAC.

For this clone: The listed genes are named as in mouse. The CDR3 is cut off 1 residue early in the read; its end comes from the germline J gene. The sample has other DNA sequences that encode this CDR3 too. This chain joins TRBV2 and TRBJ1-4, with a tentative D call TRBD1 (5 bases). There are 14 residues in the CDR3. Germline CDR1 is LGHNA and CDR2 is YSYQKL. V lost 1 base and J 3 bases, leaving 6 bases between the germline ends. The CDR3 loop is CASSQGGTNERLFF. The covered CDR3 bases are TGTGCCAGCAGCCAAGGGGGGACCAACGAAAGATTATTT.

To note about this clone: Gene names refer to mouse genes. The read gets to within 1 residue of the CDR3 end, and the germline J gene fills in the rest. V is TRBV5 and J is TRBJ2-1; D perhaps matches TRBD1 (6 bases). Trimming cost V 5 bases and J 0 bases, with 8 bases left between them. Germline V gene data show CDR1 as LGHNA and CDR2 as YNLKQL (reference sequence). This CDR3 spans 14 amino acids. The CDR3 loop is CASSKGHNYAEQFF. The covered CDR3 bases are TGTGCCAGCAGCAAGGGACATAACTATGCTGAGCAGTTC.

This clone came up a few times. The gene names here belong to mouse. The CDR3 is CASSERETNSDYTF. The sequenced part of the CDR3 DNA is TGTGCCAGCAGTGAGAGGGAAACAAACTCCGACTACACC. The chain is built from TRBV13-1 and TRBJ1-2; D remains unclear. The read ends 1 residue early relative to the CDR3; the germline J gene fills the gap. From germline, CDR1 is NSHNY and CDR2 SYGAGN. V was shortened by 2 bases and J by 0 bases, with 8 bases between the two germline ends. CDR3 length: 14 amino acids.

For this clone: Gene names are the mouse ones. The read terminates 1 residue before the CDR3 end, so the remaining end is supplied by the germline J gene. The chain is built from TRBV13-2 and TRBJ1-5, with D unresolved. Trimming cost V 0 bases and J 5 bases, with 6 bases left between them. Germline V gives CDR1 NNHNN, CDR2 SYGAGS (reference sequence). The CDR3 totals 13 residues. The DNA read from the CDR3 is TGTGCCAGCGGTGATGCCGGGGACCAGGCTCCGCTT. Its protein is CASGDAGDQAPL. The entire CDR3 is CASGDAGDQAPLF.

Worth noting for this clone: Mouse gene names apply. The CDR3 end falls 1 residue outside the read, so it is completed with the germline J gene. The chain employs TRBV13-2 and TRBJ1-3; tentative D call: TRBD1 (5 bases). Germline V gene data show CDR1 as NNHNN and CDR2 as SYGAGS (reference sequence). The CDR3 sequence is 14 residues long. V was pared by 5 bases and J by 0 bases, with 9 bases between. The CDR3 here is CASGAGNSGNTLYF. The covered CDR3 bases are TGTGCCAGCGGGGCAGGGAATTCTGGAAATACGCTCTAT.

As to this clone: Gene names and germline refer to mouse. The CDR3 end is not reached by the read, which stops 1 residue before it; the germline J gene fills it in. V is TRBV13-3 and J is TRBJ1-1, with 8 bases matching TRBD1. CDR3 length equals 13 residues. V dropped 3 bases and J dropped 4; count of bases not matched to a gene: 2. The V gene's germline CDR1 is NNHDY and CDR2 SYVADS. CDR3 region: CASSVRGRTEVFF. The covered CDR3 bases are TGTGCCAGCAGTGTCAGGGGGCGCACAGAAGTCTTC.